A single sample is the source of the 17 T cell receptor beta chains below, sequenced in a study of a mutant IDH1 vaccine in newly diagnosed glioma. Method: immunoSEQ multiplex PCR; TCRdb's copy keeps in-frame clones and lacks some. This sample carries 20,000 to 25,000 clones, roughly 88% of them seen once, and the ten largest clones take around 5.8%. Documented time point: baseline, week 1 (first vaccination visit). Treatment: pre-vaccination baseline after standard-of-care therapy. Sequencing was performed on PBMCs, taken from a glioma patient treated with radiotherapy, temozolomide or both. The receptor set was obtained from a man aged 40-49 years with glioma.

The chain recombines TRBV5-1 with TRBJ1-1; possible D gene TRBD1, 5 bases. The CDR3 length is 15 residues. V gave up 0 bases and J gave up 4 bases, with 13 bases separating them. Germline assignment: CDR1 SGHRS and CDR2 YFSETQ. The CDR3 DNA reads TGCGCCAGCAGCTTGGTTGTCAGGGAAGGCACTGAAGCTTTCTTT. Protein product: CASSLVVREGTEAFF. The full variable domain, in which reference TRBV5-1 and TRBJ1-1 provide the parts outside the CDR3, is KAGVTQTPRYLIKTRGQQVTLSCSPISGHRSVSWYQQTPGQGLQFLFEYFSETQRNKGNFPGRFSGRQFSNSRSEMNVSTLELGDSALYLCASSLVVREGTEAFFGQGTRLTVV.

The rearrangement uses TRBV9 and TRBJ2-2; the D is unclear. V lost 0 bases, J lost 5 bases, and 8 bases lay in between. Germline CDR1 and CDR2: SGDLS and YYNGEE. CDR3 length: 14 residues. DNA for the CDR3: TGTGCCAGCAGCGTAGTCTCGCGAACCGGGGAGCTGTTTTTT. Translated, it gives CASSVVSRTGELFF.

The chain is built from TRBV5-4 and TRBJ1-1, with D hard to call. The germline V gene has CDR1 SGHNT and CDR2 YYREEE (reference sequence). The length of the CDR3 is 13 residues. V was clipped by 0 bases and J by 8 bases, with 11 bases between them. In nucleotides, the CDR3 is TGTGCCAGCAGCTTGGGAGTATCCCCAGAAGCTTTCTTT. It translates to CASSLGVSPEAFF.

This CDR3 reads CASSSLAGETQYF. The CDR3 bases are TGTGCCAGCAGTTCTCTAGCGGGGGAGACCCAGTACTTC. The rearrangement links TRBV28 to TRBJ2-5; 9 bases are shared with TRBD2. The CDR3 sequence is 13 residues long. Germline loops: CDR1 MDHEN, CDR2 SYDVKM. J gave up 5 bases and V 4 bases, and 2 bases lay outside the gene matches.

The chain links TRBV7-9 to TRBJ2-4; 7 bases match TRBD1. V was pared by 3 bases and J by 4 bases, with 6 bases of the junction left unmatched. Germline V CDR1 and CDR2: SEHNR, FQNEAQ (reference sequence). This CDR3 comprises 15 residues. Here the CDR3 reads CASSFVGGSKNIQYF. The DNA for the CDR3 is TGTGCCAGCAGCTTCGTAGGGGGCTCAAAAAACATTCAGTACTTC.

This clone was seen only once. V usage is TRBV6-6 and J usage is TRBJ1-4; D is unresolved. The CDR3 runs 14 residues. V was trimmed by 4 bases and J by 6 bases, leaving 12 bases between them. Germline V gene lookup returns CDR1 MNHNY and CDR2 SVGAGI (reference sequence). The CDR3 sequence is CASSFGNRDEKLFF. In DNA form, the CDR3 reads TGTGCCAGCAGTTTTGGTAATCGAGATGAAAAACTGTTTTTT.

The chain joins TRBV7-2 to TRBJ2-4; D could derive from TRBD1 or TRBD2 (5 bases each). Germline V CDR1 and CDR2: SGHTA, FQGNSA. CDR3 size: 15 residues. The ends were cut back, 6 bases at V and 7 bases at J, with 19 bases in the middle. This CDR3 reads CASRSSGAAGNIQYF. The CDR3 DNA reads TGTGCCAGCAGATCCTCCGGGGCGGCCGGGAACATTCAGTACTTC.

The gene calls are TRBV5-6 and TRBJ2-1; 8 bases align to TRBD2. Germline CDR1 SGHDT, CDR2 YYEEEE. Trimming at V came to 3 bases and at J to 0 bases, leaving 5 bases not matched to a gene. This CDR3 is built from 16 residues. This chain's CDR3 is CASSWLAGSSYNEQFF. The CDR3 DNA reads as TGTGCCAGCAGCTGGCTAGCGGGTAGCTCCTACAATGAGCAGTTCTTC.

The rearrangement links TRBV30 to TRBJ1-5, with D possibly being TRBD1 (6 bases). The CDR3 loop spans 14 amino acids. The V and J ends lost 2 bases and 2 bases respectively, with 10 bases between them. CDR1 GTSNPN and CDR2 SVGIG come from the germline V gene (reference sequence). CDR3 amino acids: CAWSKPGGNQPQHF. DNA of the CDR3: TGTGCCTGGAGTAAGCCAGGGGGCAATCAGCCCCAGCATTTT.

The CDR3 bases are TGTGCCAGCAGTAGTAGCGGGAGGCGTGGTTGGGAGCAGTACTTC. This encodes CASSSSGRRGWEQYF. This chain uses TRBV6-1 with TRBJ2-7; the match to TRBD2 covers 10 bases. The length of the CDR3 is 15 residues. With V trimmed by 5 bases and J by 7 bases, 11 bases remained unmatched. Germline V gives CDR1 MNHNS, CDR2 SASEGT.

The chain uses TRBV19 and TRBJ2-5; D is undetermined. The CDR3 contains 12 residues. Trimming pared 4 bases from V and 1 base from J, leaving 4 bases between. Germline V gene lookup returns CDR1 LNHDA and CDR2 SQIVND (reference sequence). CDR3 residues: CASSTAQETQYF. In DNA form, the CDR3 reads TGTGCCAGTAGTACGGCCCAAGAGACCCAGTACTTC.

This chain links TRBV5-1 with TRBJ2-5; 9 bases agree with TRBD1. Trimming took 4 bases from V and 3 from J; bases not matched to a gene: 7. Germline loops: CDR1 SGHRS, CDR2 YFSETQ. The CDR3 covers 15 residues. Here the CDR3 DNA reads TGCGCCAGCAGCGTTTCCGGGACAGGGAAAGAGACCCAGTACTTC. Translating gives CASSVSGTGKETQYF.

This clone was observed once. This sequence joins TRBV13 and TRBJ1-5; possibly TRBD1 for D (5 bases). The CDR3 length is 14 residues. Germline CDR1 and CDR2: PRHDT and FYEKMQ (reference sequence). Trimming cost V 4 bases and J 2 bases, with 9 bases left between them. CDR3 region: CASSSGTGNQPQHF. CDR3 sequence (DNA): TGTGCCAGCAGCTCAGGGACCGGCAATCAGCCCCAGCATTTT.

This chain joins TRBV27 and TRBJ1-6, with 9 bases identical to TRBD1. The V and J ends lost 6 bases and 9 bases, in that order; junction bases with no gene match: 6. This CDR3 is built from 14 residues. From germline, CDR1 is MNHEY and CDR2 SMNVEV (reference sequence). CDR3 DNA: TGTGCCAGCAGCCTCGGACAGGGGAGTTCACCCCTCCACTTT. Its translation: CASSLGQGSSPLHF.

The genes are TRBV2 and TRBJ1-2; perhaps TRBD1 as D (5 bases). CDR1 and CDR2 from the germline V gene are SNHLY and FYNNEI. This CDR3 has 15 amino acids. The V and J ends lost 6 bases and 0 bases respectively, with 14 bases between them. The CDR3: CASSPGRGANYGYTF. The DNA of the CDR3 is TGTGCCAGCAGCCCCGGGAGGGGAGCTAACTATGGCTACACCTTC. Complete variable domain (other parts from reference TRBV2 and TRBJ1-2): EPEVTQTPSHQVTQMGQEVILRCVPISNHLYFYWYRQILGQKVEFLVSFYNNEISEKSEIFDDQFSVERPDGSNFTLKIRSTKLEDSAMYFCASSPGRGANYGYTFGSGTRLTVV.

The DNA of the CDR3 is TGTGCCAGCAGCTTTCACCTCGACTACACCTTC. Its translation is CASSFHLDYTF. J is TRBJ1-2 and V is TRBV5-5; D ambiguous. Germline loops: CDR1 SGHKS, CDR2 YYEKEE (reference sequence). V lost 2 bases to trimming and J lost 10 bases, with 9 bases between them. The CDR3 runs 11 residues.

The chain has TRBV2 and TRBJ1-5; D remains ambiguous. This CDR3 spans 13 amino acids. Trimming took 7 bases from V and 3 from J, leaving 10 bases between them. Germline assignment: CDR1 SNHLY and CDR2 FYNNEI. The CDR3 DNA follows: TGTGCCAGCACCGGTGGGTACAATCAGCCCCAGCATTTT. It translates to CASTGGYNQPQHF.